These 5 T cell receptor beta chains were sequenced from one sample in a study of PD-1 blockade in classical Hodgkin lymphoma. Assay: immunoSEQ multiplex PCR; the TCRdb copy retains only in-frame clones and omits some. Of more than 140,000 clones listed, approximately 72% were seen once; the top ten hold over 7.5%. Exposure to brentuximab vedotin varied, and each patient had relapsed following autologous stem cell transplantation. Sequenced here: peripheral blood mononuclear cells (PBMCs), sampled before the second cycle of nivolumab. These receptor sequences come from a human donor with classical Hodgkin lymphoma.

In its sample, this clone was seen a few times. The J gene is TRBJ1-5, the V gene TRBV5-1; possibly TRBD1 for D (5 bases). Germline-derived CDR1 and CDR2 are SGHRS and YFSETQ. V was trimmed by 5 bases and J by 3 bases, leaving 9 bases between them. CDR3 size: 13 residues. Here the CDR3 reads CASRGEFNQPQHF. The CDR3, as DNA: TGCGCCAGCAGAGGGGAGTTCAATCAGCCCCAGCATTTT.

This clone was observed a single time. The chain joins TRBV7-9 to TRBJ2-3; TRBD1 agrees at 9 bases. The germline gives CDR1 SEHNR, CDR2 FQNEAQ (reference sequence). V shed 1 base, J shed 5 bases, and the junction held 7 bases outside the gene matches. The CDR3 sequence is 16 residues long. This CDR3 is CASSLEFWTGEDTQYF. The CDR3 DNA follows: TGTGCCAGCAGCTTAGAATTCTGGACAGGGGAAGATACGCAGTATTTT.

The rearrangement links TRBV5-6 to TRBJ2-7; TRBD1 or TRBD2 may be the D gene (5 bases each). V lost 4 bases and J lost 3, with 20 bases in between. The CDR3 consists of 16 residues. Germline CDR1 SGHDT, CDR2 YYEEEE. The CDR3 nucleotides read TGTGCCAGCAGCCAAGAGATTTGGGGGTCGGGCTACGAGCAGTACTTC. The encoded protein is CASSQEIWGSGYEQYF.

This sequence joins TRBV6-5 and TRBJ1-2; 7 nucleotides agree with TRBD1. V was pared by 4 bases and J by 3 bases, with 8 bases of the junction left unmatched. The germline CDR1 and CDR2 sequences are MNHEY and SVGAGI. CDR3 length: 15 amino acids. The CDR3 loop reads CASSSDREGHYGYTF. As DNA, the CDR3 is TGTGCCAGCAGTTCCGACAGGGAGGGTCACTATGGCTACACCTTC.

This rearrangement joins TRBV27 to TRBJ2-1; D might be TRBD2 (6 bases). This CDR3 region has 16 residues. Per germline, CDR1 MNHEY and CDR2 SMNVEV (reference sequence). V lost 5 bases and J lost 1, with 15 bases in between. CDR3 coding DNA: TGTGCCAGCAGTACAACGGGGGAGAGGTCCTACAATGAGCAGTTCTTC. It yields the protein CASSTTGERSYNEQFF.